Following are 7 T cell receptor beta chains from one sample sequenced in a study of T cells in Graves' hyperthyroidism and ophthalmopathy. Amplified TCR beta CDR3 regions came from RNA transcripts. The HTBI primer set served for first-round RT-PCR of the TCR CDR3. TCRdb called the multiplex PCR reads again in MiXCR, with one record for every CDR3 protein. There are 380,000 or so distinct CDR3 sequences in the sample; about 19% occur only once, and around 4% lies in the top ten. The sample consisted of blood. Receptors originate from a woman between 18 and 29 years old with Graves' hyperthyroidism.

This clonotype came up many times. The J gene is TRBJ1-1, the V gene TRBV6-2 or TRBV6-3; D gene uncertain. This CDR3 is built from 11 residues. The germline V gene encodes CDR1 MNHEY and CDR2 SVGEGT. Trimming cost V 6 bases and J 8 bases, with 10 bases left between them. CDR3 protein: CASSDEGEAFF. The DNA for the CDR3 is TGTGCCAGCAGCGACGAGGGCGAAGCTTTCTTT.

This clonotype was counted ten times or more. This chain connects TRBV11-2 to TRBJ2-7; D is unresolved. Germline lookup yields CDR1 SGHAT and CDR2 FQNNGV. The CDR3 consists of 16 residues. Trimming cost V 5 bases and J 2 bases, with 19 bases left between them. The CDR3 is CASSHDFRQLPYEQYF. CDR3 in DNA: TGTGCCAGCAGCCATGATTTTCGGCAACTTCCCTACGAGCAGTACTTC.

This clonotype has a count of ten or more. The J gene is TRBJ2-2, the V gene TRBV12-3 or TRBV12-4; 8 positions agree with TRBD2. After removal of 6 bases from V and 6 bases from J, the junction contained 9 bases not matched to a gene. The CDR3 is made up of 15 amino acids. The CDR3 nucleotides are TGTGCCAGCAGCTTCGGGGGGGAAGTAGCCGGGGAGCTGTTTTTT. Its protein product is CASSFGGEVAGELFF.

In this sample, this clonotype turned up many times. This chain uses TRBV28 with TRBJ2-7, with no clear D. Germline V CDR1 and CDR2: MDHEN, SYDVKM. The CDR3 sequence is 12 residues long. The ends were cut back, 7 bases at V and 2 bases at J, with 9 bases in the middle. CDR3 DNA: TGTGCCAGCACCCCGGGTGCCTACGAGCAGTACTTC. Its protein is CASTPGAYEQYF.

The J gene is TRBJ1-6, the V gene TRBV6-4, with D uncertain. The V gene lost 8 bases and the J gene lost 5 bases, with 16 bases spanning the gap. The CDR3 totals 15 residues. Germline CDR1 MRHNA, CDR2 SNTAGT. CDR3 bases: TGTGCCAGCTCCGACGGGCGAGGTGATAATTCACCCCTCCACTTT. Its protein product is CASSDGRGDNSPLHF.

This clonotype was recorded at least ten times. V usage is TRBV12-3 or TRBV12-4 and J usage is TRBJ2-7, with D uncertain. Trimming removed 2 bases from V and 2 bases from J, with 7 bases in between. This CDR3 is 13 amino acids long. The CDR3 loop is CASSLRQTYEQYF. The CDR3 DNA follows: TGTGCCAGCAGTTTAAGGCAGACCTACGAGCAGTACTTC.

This clonotype has at least ten counts. The chain recombines TRBV28 with TRBJ1-5, with a weak D call TRBD1 (5 bases). CDR1 MDHEN and CDR2 SYDVKM come from the germline V gene. V was shortened by 6 bases and J by 2 bases, with 17 bases between the two germline ends. This CDR3 has 16 amino acids. This chain's CDR3 is CASSFTQGWGNQPQHF. The DNA for the CDR3 is TGTGCCAGCAGCTTCACCCAGGGATGGGGCAATCAGCCCCAGCATTTT.